What follows are 9 T cell receptor beta chains derived from one specimen sequenced in a study of early stage breast cancer tumors. Produced via immunoSEQ multiplex PCR; TCRdb's table is partial and in-frame only. The repertoire includes some 35,000 clones, roughly 72% of them detected once, and approximately 7% sits in the top ten. What was sequenced was blood. These TCRs come from a person in their sixties or seventies with breast cancer.

The rearrangement joins TRBV5-1 to TRBJ2-7; D might be TRBD1 (6 bases). Germline CDR1 and CDR2: SGHRS and YFSETQ. V lost 4 bases and J lost 3, with 8 bases in between. The CDR3 runs 12 residues. CDR3 loop: CASSPDSYEQYF. The DNA for the CDR3 is TGCGCCAGCAGCCCGGACAGCTACGAGCAGTACTTC.

This rearrangement joins TRBV19 to TRBJ2-7; 7 bases fit TRBD1. Germline V lookup: CDR1 LNHDA, CDR2 SQIVND (reference sequence). Germline trimming cut 5 bases from V and 1 base from J; bases unmatched to any gene: 5. This CDR3 is 14 amino acids long. The CDR3 DNA is TGTGCCAGTAGTGTCCGGGACAGTTCCTACGAGCAGTACTTC. This gives the protein CASSVRDSSYEQYF.

The rearrangement links TRBV2 to TRBJ2-7; 7 nucleotides match TRBD1. The germline V gene encodes CDR1 SNHLY and CDR2 FYNNEI. This CDR3 region has 14 residues. V gave up 7 bases and J gave up 2 bases; unmatched junction bases: 8. The CDR3 DNA reads as TGTGCCAGCACGGGACAGTCCATTGCCTACGAGCAGTACTTC. Its translation is CASTGQSIAYEQYF.

The gene calls are TRBV2 and TRBJ2-1; D may be TRBD2 (5 bases). This CDR3 region has 12 residues. Germline V lookup: CDR1 SNHLY, CDR2 FYNNEI. Trimming took off 1 base at V and 12 bases at J, with 10 bases between the two ends. CDR3 DNA sequence: TGTGCCAGCAGTGAAGGATGGACTTGGCAGTTCTTC. This sequence encodes CASSEGWTWQFF.

The J gene is TRBJ1-2, the V gene TRBV11-2; 11 bases align to TRBD1. This CDR3 has 17 residues. Losses at the gene ends were 5 bases for V and 4 bases for J; bases not matched to a gene: 12. Germline assignment: CDR1 SGHAT and CDR2 FQNNGV. CDR3: CASSGGTGGPRGYGYTF. The CDR3 DNA is TGTGCCAGCAGCGGAGGGACAGGGGGGCCCCGTGGCTATGGCTACACCTTC.

CDR3 bases: TGTGCCAGCAGTGAACTAAGCAGCTTCTACGAGCAGTACTTC. Encoded protein: CASSELSSFYEQYF. The chain combines TRBV6-1 with TRBJ2-7; D gene unclear. Trimming cost V 2 bases and J 3 bases, with 11 bases left between them. The CDR3 covers 14 residues. Germline lookup yields CDR1 MNHNS and CDR2 SASEGT.

The chain joins TRBV30 to TRBJ1-1; D ambiguous. The germline CDR1 and CDR2 sequences are GTSNPN and SVGIG (reference sequence). V dropped 7 bases and J dropped 4 bases, with 22 bases sitting between them. The CDR3 is 15 residues long. DNA for the CDR3: TGTGCCTACCAAGAGAGCAGGCGCCGTTTCACTGAAGCTTTCTTT. As protein: CAYQESRRRFTEAFF.

Only a few counts were recorded for this clone. The chain combines TRBV7-6 with TRBJ1-2; the match to TRBD1 covers 9 bases. V shed 6 bases, J shed 3 bases, and the junction held 11 bases outside the gene matches. This CDR3 spans 16 amino acids. In germline, CDR1 is SGHVS, CDR2 FNYEAQ. This chain's CDR3 is CASSFTGQGIDYGYTF. In nucleotides, the CDR3 is TGTGCCAGCAGTTTTACGGGACAGGGAATCGACTATGGCTACACCTTC. Together with reference TRBV7-6 and TRBJ1-2, the CDR3 gives the full variable domain: GAGVSQSPRYKVTKRGQDVALRCDPISGHVSLYWYRQALGQGPEFLTYFNYEAQQDKSGLPNDRFSAERPEGSISTLTIQRTEQRDSAMYRCASSFTGQGIDYGYTFGSGTRLTVV.

This chain links TRBV4-1 with TRBJ1-3; D is uncertain. The V gene's germline CDR1 is MGHRA and CDR2 YSYEKL. The CDR3 consists of 16 residues. Trimming removed 1 base from V and 0 bases from J, with 10 bases in between. This CDR3 is CASSQGVVGSGNTIYF. CDR3 nucleotide sequence: TGCGCCAGCAGCCAAGGGGTGGTCGGCTCTGGAAACACCATATATTTT.